The 15 T cell receptor beta chains presented below share a single source sample, sequenced in a study of T cell changes during pregnancy in multiple sclerosis. Profiling relied on immunoSEQ multiplex PCR, and the TCRdb table lists in-frame clones only, not all of them. The table records approximately 59,000 clones, approximately 90% of them present only once. Sequenced here: peripheral blood, sampled in the third trimester of pregnancy. All receptors derive from a female donor in good health, enrolled as a control in a pregnancy study.

CDR3: CASSQRRQGTFDNEQFF. CDR3 DNA: TGCGCCAGCAGCCAGCGCCGACAGGGGACCTTCGACAATGAGCAGTTCTTC. V and J are TRBV4-3 and TRBJ2-1; TRBD1 agrees at 8 bases. V shed 3 bases, J shed 5 bases, and the junction held 12 bases outside the gene matches. The CDR3 has 17 amino acids. Germline CDR1 reads LGHNA; CDR2 reads YSLEER.

The gene calls are TRBV9 and TRBJ2-2, with D hard to call. This CDR3 contains 13 residues. Between the trimmed V and J ends, which lost 2 bases and 6 bases, there was a span of 8 bases. CDR1 is SGDLS and CDR2 is YYNGEE in the germline V gene. CDR3 sequence reads: CASSVGSPGELFF. The CDR3 DNA reads as TGTGCCAGCAGCGTGGGCTCCCCCGGGGAGCTGTTTTTT.

CDR3 sequence (DNA): TGTGCCAGCAGCCAAGGTTTAAACGGACTCTACCAAGAGACCCAGTACTTC. This translates into CASSQGLNGLYQETQYF. V gene TRBV4-2 combines with J gene TRBJ2-5, with D perhaps TRBD2 (5 bases). The length of the CDR3 is 17 residues. V lost 1 base to trimming and J lost 0 bases, with 15 bases between them. Germline V lookup: CDR1 LGHNA, CDR2 YNFKEQ.

This sequence joins TRBV7-6 and TRBJ2-3; 9 positions match TRBD1. Trimming at V came to 2 bases and at J to 0 bases, leaving 6 bases not matched to a gene. The CDR3 contains 17 residues. Germline V gene sequence: CDR1 SGHVS, CDR2 FNYEAQ. The CDR3 nucleotides read TGTGCCAGCAGCTTAAAAGGACAGGGGAAGAGCACAGATACGCAGTATTTT. Amino acids: CASSLKGQGKSTDTQYF.

The chain joins TRBV5-8 to TRBJ2-7; TRBD2 is a possible D gene (6 bases). Germline V gene sequence: CDR1 SGHTS, CDR2 YDEGEE. Trimming took off 0 bases at V and 4 bases at J, with 14 bases between the two ends. This CDR3 has 15 residues. CDR3: CASSLGWGDVYEQYF. CDR3 bases: TGTGCCAGCAGCTTGGGGTGGGGGGACGTTTACGAGCAGTACTTC.

The chain couples TRBV4-3 to TRBJ2-2, with D tentatively TRBD2 (5 bases). The CDR3 extends over 14 amino acids. Trimming left V 6 bases short and J 5 bases short, with 13 bases between. Germline CDR1 reads LGHNA; CDR2 reads YSLEER. CDR3 DNA: TGCGCCAGCAGTCTACTCCGGGGAACCGGGGAGCTGTTTTTT. It yields the protein CASSLLRGTGELFF.

CDR3 sequence: CASSPRYTEAFF. CDR3 DNA sequence: TGTGCCAGCTCACCGAGGTACACTGAAGCTTTCTTT. The rearrangement joins TRBV18 to TRBJ1-1, with D unresolved. CDR1 and CDR2 (germline): KGHSH, LQKENI. This CDR3 is 12 amino acids long. Trimming shortened V by 3 bases and J by 3 bases, and 5 bases separated the two germline ends.

This chain uses TRBV13 with TRBJ1-6, with D unresolved. The germline V gene has CDR1 PRHDT and CDR2 FYEKMQ (reference sequence). The V gene lost 4 bases and the J gene lost 7 bases, with 14 bases spanning the gap. This CDR3 region has 15 residues. CDR3 region: CASSSVLPGNSPLHF. Here the CDR3 DNA reads TGTGCCAGCAGCTCCGTCCTCCCCGGGAATTCACCCCTCCACTTT.

This clone has just one count. V is TRBV30 and J is TRBJ1-1, with TRBD1 matching 7 bases. CDR1 is GTSNPN and CDR2 is SVGIG in the germline V gene (reference sequence). V was pared by 4 bases and J by 2 bases, with 7 bases of the junction left unmatched. CDR3 length: 14 amino acids. The CDR3 sequence is CAWTPPGGNTEAFF. CDR3 DNA: TGTGCCTGGACTCCCCCAGGGGGTAACACTGAAGCTTTCTTT. Supplemented by reference TRBV30 and TRBJ1-1, the full variable domain reads SQTIHQWPATLVQPVGSPLSLECTVEGTSNPNLYWYRQAAGRGLQLLFYSVGIGQISSEVPQNLSASRPQDRQFILSSKKLLLSDSGFYLCAWTPPGGNTEAFFGQGTRLTVV.

The chain uses TRBV28 and TRBJ1-1; D gene ambiguous. Germline V gives CDR1 MDHEN, CDR2 SYDVKM. V was pared by 1 base and J by 4 bases, with 13 bases between. This CDR3 is 15 amino acids long. The CDR3 DNA is TGTGCCAGCAGTTTATACGGGATAATCGGCACTGAAGCTTTCTTT. The encoded protein is CASSLYGIIGTEAFF.

V is TRBV4-3 and J is TRBJ1-1; D is unclear. The germline V and J ends were trimmed by 4 bases and 0 bases, with 6 bases remaining between them. CDR3 length equals 13 residues. Germline-derived CDR1 and CDR2 are LGHNA and YSLEER. The CDR3 nucleotides read TGCGCCAGCAGCCCTGAGATGAACACTGAAGCTTTCTTT. As protein: CASSPEMNTEAFF.

The chain joins TRBV18 to TRBJ2-7; TRBD2 matches 10 bases. The germline gives CDR1 KGHSH, CDR2 LQKENI. V gave up 2 bases and J gave up 2 bases; unmatched junction bases: 6. The CDR3 length is 16 residues. The DNA for the CDR3 is TGTGCCAGCTCACCAACGCTAGCGGGGGCTACCTACGAGCAGTACTTC. It codes for CASSPTLAGATYEQYF.

The chain links TRBV7-2 to TRBJ1-2, with D perhaps matching TRBD1 (5 bases). CDR3 size: 12 residues. Trimming removed 3 bases from V and 4 bases from J, with 6 bases in between. The germline gives CDR1 SGHTA, CDR2 FQGNSA. The CDR3 DNA reads TGTGCCAGCAGCTTGACAGCCTATGGCTACACCTTC. Its translation: CASSLTAYGYTF.

The chain couples TRBV7-2 to TRBJ2-5; 8 bases are shared with TRBD2. Germline V CDR1 and CDR2: SGHTA, FQGNSA. The J segment lost 3 bases and the V segment lost 5 bases, leaving 11 bases of the junction unmatched. The CDR3 spans 16 residues. The CDR3 loop is CASSPIGGGLKETQYF. CDR3 DNA: TGTGCCAGCAGCCCAATTGGCGGGGGGCTTAAAGAGACCCAGTACTTC. The full variable domain, rest sourced from reference TRBV7-2 and TRBJ2-5, is GAGVSQSPSNKVTEKGKDVELRCDPISGHTALYWYRQSLGQGLEFLIYFQGNSAPDKSGLPSDRFSAERTGGSVSTLTIQRTQQEDSAVYLCASSPIGGGLKETQYFGPGTRLLVL.

The V call is TRBV19, the J call TRBJ2-2; weak D call: TRBD2 (5 bases). Trimming stripped 3 bases from V and 3 bases from J, with 11 bases between. CDR1 and CDR2 (germline): LNHDA, SQIVND (reference sequence). The CDR3 spans 15 residues. In DNA form, the CDR3 reads TGTGCCAGTAGTATTCGGGGAGCGTACACCGGGGAGCTGTTTTTT. Its protein is CASSIRGAYTGELFF.